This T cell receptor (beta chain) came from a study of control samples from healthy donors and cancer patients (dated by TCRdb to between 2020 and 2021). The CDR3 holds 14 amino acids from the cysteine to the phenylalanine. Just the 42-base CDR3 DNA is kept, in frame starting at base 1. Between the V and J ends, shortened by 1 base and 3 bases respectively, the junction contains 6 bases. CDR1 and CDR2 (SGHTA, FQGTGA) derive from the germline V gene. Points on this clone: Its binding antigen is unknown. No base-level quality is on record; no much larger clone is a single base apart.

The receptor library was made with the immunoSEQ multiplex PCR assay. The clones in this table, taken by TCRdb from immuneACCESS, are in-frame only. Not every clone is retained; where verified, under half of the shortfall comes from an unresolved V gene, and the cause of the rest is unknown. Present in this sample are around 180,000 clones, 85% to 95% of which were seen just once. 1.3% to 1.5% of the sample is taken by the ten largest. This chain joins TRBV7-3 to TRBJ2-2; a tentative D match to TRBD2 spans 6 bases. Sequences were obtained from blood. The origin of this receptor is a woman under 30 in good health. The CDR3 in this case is CASSLRRDTGELFF. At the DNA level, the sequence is TGTGCCAGCAGCTTAAGGAGGGACACCGGGGAGCTGTTTTTT.